A selection of T cell receptor beta chains follows, all from one sample in a study of CD8+CD57+ T cells in acquired aplastic anemia. TCRdb reanalysed the reads using MiXCR and keeps one entry per CDR3 protein. The sample shows roughly 130,000 distinct CDR3 sequences, about half of them seen only once. The sample taken for sequencing was sorted CD4+, CD8+, or CD8+CD57+ T cells (not recorded which) from PBMCs. These receptor sequences come from a human donor in good health, serving as a control. The CDR3 runs from the conserved cysteine through the conserved F or W. The order of the fields is CDR3 length, clone size, J gene, D gene, V gene, CDR3 DNA, CDR3 protein. The D gene is left open where the match is weak. The size field is filled for only some rows; it gives once, few, many or a size class.

length: 14
size: many
J: TRBJ1-1
D: .
V: TRBV6-1
DNA: TGTGCCAGCACCTACGTTGGGGTGAACACTGAAGCTTTCTTT
CDR3: CASTYVGVNTEAFF

length: 14
size: .
J: TRBJ2-7
D: TRBD1
V: TRBV29-1
DNA: TGCAGCGTTGAGACCGGGACAGGGTACCACGAGCAGTACTTC
CDR3: CSVETGTGYHEQYF

length: 15
size: many
J: TRBJ1-2
D: TRBD1
V: TRBV7-2
DNA: TGTGCCAGCAGCTCGGGACAGGGCGGTAACTATGGCTACACCTTC
CDR3: CASSSGQGGNYGYTF

length: 12
size: .
J: TRBJ1-1
D: .
V: TRBV29-1
DNA: TGCAGCGTCGTGACCGCGAACACTGAAGCTTTCTTT
CDR3: CSVVTANTEAFF

length: 12
size: .
J: TRBJ2-1
D: .
V: TRBV7-2
DNA: TGTGCCAGCAGCGCGGAACGAAATGAGCAGTTCTTC
CDR3: CASSAERNEQFF

length: 14
size: .
J: TRBJ2-7
D: .
V: TRBV29-1
DNA: TGCAGCGTTGTCCCCACCGGGACGACCTACGAGCAGTACTTC
CDR3: CSVVPTGTTYEQYF

length: 16
size: .
J: TRBJ2-1
D: TRBD1
V: TRBV6-1
DNA: TGTGCCAGCAGTCCGGACAGGGGGCTTGACTACAATGAGCAGTTCTTC
CDR3: CASSPDRGLDYNEQFF

length: 19
size: many
J: TRBJ1-4
D: TRBD1
V: TRBV2
DNA: TGTGCCAGCAGTGAATCGGGACAGCCTTCCTTTGCAACTAATGAAAAACTGTTTTTT
CDR3: CASSESGQPSFATNEKLFF

length: 14
size: .
J: TRBJ1-1
D: .
V: TRBV7-6
DNA: TGTGCCAGCAGCAAACAGGGAGGAGGGACTGAAGCTTTCTTT
CDR3: CASSKQGGGTEAFF

length: 14
size: .
J: TRBJ2-3
D: .
V: TRBV12-3/TRBV12-4
DNA: TGTGCCAGCAGTTTTGGACAGCGCACAGATACGCAGTATTTT
CDR3: CASSFGQRTDTQYF

length: 15
size: many
J: TRBJ1-2
D: .
V: TRBV27
DNA: TGTGCCAGCAGACCCCAGGGATATCCTAACTATGGCTACACCTTC
CDR3: CASRPQGYPNYGYTF

length: 12
size: .
J: TRBJ2-5
D: .
V: TRBV9
DNA: TGTGCCAGCAGCGTAGCTGGGGAGACCCAGTACTTC
CDR3: CASSVAGETQYF

length: 13
size: once
J: TRBJ2-7
D: .
V: TRBV27
DNA: TGTGCCAGCAGTTTATCGATGGGGGTCGAGCAGTACTTC
CDR3: CASSLSMGVEQYF

length: 14
size: .
J: TRBJ1-1
D: .
V: TRBV20-1
DNA: TGCAGTGCTAGTACCGGAACCGCGGACACTGAAGCTTTCTTT
CDR3: CSASTGTADTEAFF

length: 15
size: .
J: TRBJ2-7
D: TRBD1
V: TRBV7-8
DNA: TGTGCCAGCAGCCCTCATCCGGGACAGGCCTACGAGCAGTACTTC
CDR3: CASSPHPGQAYEQYF

length: 13
size: few
J: TRBJ1-2
D: .
V: TRBV29-1
DNA: TGCAGCGTTGGGCAGGGCGGAAGCTATGGCTACACCTTC
CDR3: CSVGQGGSYGYTF

length: 15
size: few
J: TRBJ1-2
D: TRBD1
V: TRBV30
DNA: TGTGCCTGGAGAGGGGGCGCGACGAACGACTATGGCTACACCTTC
CDR3: CAWRGGATNDYGYTF

length: 13
size: .
J: TRBJ2-5
D: TRBD1
V: TRBV5-1
DNA: TGCGCCAGCCCTAAGGACAGGGAAGAGACCCAGTACTTC
CDR3: CASPKDREETQYF

length: 15
size: once
J: TRBJ2-7
D: .
V: TRBV6-5
DNA: TGTGCCAGCAGTTACTCGATCCCGAACTCCTACGAGCAGTACTTC
CDR3: CASSYSIPNSYEQYF

length: 14
size: .
J: TRBJ1-1
D: TRBD1
V: TRBV24-1
DNA: TGTGCCACCAGTGATCCTACAGGGGGAGGTGAAGCTTTCTTT
CDR3: CATSDPTGGGEAFF

length: 18
size: many
J: TRBJ1-1
D: .
V: TRBV5-6
DNA: TGTGCCAGCACCCTGGCCGACAGGTCCCCTAGGTGGGGCACTGAAGCTTTCTTT
CDR3: CASTLADRSPRWGTEAFF

length: 11
size: few
J: TRBJ1-1
D: TRBD1
V: TRBV6-2/TRBV6-3
DNA: TGTGCCAGCACCCAGGGGGCGGAAGCTTTCTTT
CDR3: CASTQGAEAFF

length: 16
size: many
J: TRBJ1-1
D: TRBD1
V: TRBV6-1
DNA: TGTGCCAGCAGTGATCCTCCGGGACAGAGGAACACTGAAGCTTTCTTT
CDR3: CASSDPPGQRNTEAFF

length: 14
size: .
J: TRBJ1-1
D: .
V: TRBV19
DNA: TGTGCCAGTAGTTACGGGAGATCGAACACTGAAGCTTTCTTT
CDR3: CASSYGRSNTEAFF

length: 14
size: .
J: TRBJ1-1
D: .
V: TRBV25-1
DNA: TGTGCCAGCAGTGTTGGCGGCACTAACACTGAAGCTTTCTTT
CDR3: CASSVGGTNTEAFF

length: 14
size: .
J: TRBJ2-3
D: .
V: TRBV19
DNA: TGTGCCAGTAGTCTGGGGCCAGCTACAGATACGCAGTATTTT
CDR3: CASSLGPATDTQYF

length: 15
size: many
J: TRBJ1-5
D: TRBD1
V: TRBV5-6
DNA: TGTGCCAGCCGGTCTTCAGGGGGTGGAAATCAGCCCCAGCATTTT
CDR3: CASRSSGGGNQPQHF

length: 17
size: many
J: TRBJ2-7
D: TRBD2
V: TRBV5-1
DNA: TGCGCCAGCAGCTCGGGAGGGTTATTCCAGACTACCTACGAGCAGTACTTC
CDR3: CASSSGGLFQTTYEQYF

length: 16
size: .
J: TRBJ2-5
D: TRBD2
V: TRBV7-9
DNA: TGTGCCAGCAGCTTAGGTGGTAGCGGGGGGGCGGAGACCCAGTACTTC
CDR3: CASSLGGSGGAETQYF

length: 13
size: few
J: TRBJ1-1
D: .
V: TRBV15
DNA: TGTGCCACCAGCAGAGGTGGAGGGTTGATAGCTTTCTTT
CDR3: CATSRGGGLIAFF